Listed below are T cell receptor beta chains from one sample, sequenced in a study of T-cell reconstitution after alpha-beta-depleted transplantation in children. TCRdb used MiXCR to reprocess the PCR reads, holding one entry per CDR3 protein. The sample lists about a million distinct CDR3 sequences; roughly 29% were seen once. The sample in question was PBMCs, mostly from graft donor cells, obtained 360 days after TCRalphabeta/CD19-depleted stem cell transplant. The receptors derive from a boy younger than two who had a stem cell transplant for SCID, so the T cells may come from the graft donor. The CDR3 runs from the conserved cysteine through the conserved F or W. A D gene is named only where the DNA matches it firmly. Clone size appears in some rows only: once, few, many, or a class for an expanded clone.

D,size,V,J,CDR3,DNA
TRBD2,few,TRBV6-5,TRBJ2-1,CASSYSGGTDEQFF,TGTGCCAGCAGCTATAGCGGGGGGACGGATGAGCAGTTCTTC
NA,few,TRBV21-1,TRBJ2-7,CASSKGRTSGGQSYEQYF,TGTGCCAGCAGCAAAGGCCGGACTAGCGGGGGCCAAAGCTACGAGCAGTACTTC
NA,NA,TRBV7-8,TRBJ2-7,CASSLVSSGPEQYF,TGTGCCAGCAGCTTAGTGTCCTCGGGTCCTGAGCAGTACTTC
TRBD1,NA,TRBV12-3/TRBV12-4,TRBJ1-2,CASRIRGNYGYTF,TGTGCCAGCAGGATCAGGGGGAACTATGGCTACACCTTC
NA,few,TRBV29-1,TRBJ2-6,CSVGPAGVTSGANVLTF,TGCAGCGTTGGCCCCGCAGGGGTTACCTCTGGGGCCAACGTCCTGACTTTC
TRBD2,few,TRBV12-3/TRBV12-4,TRBJ2-5,CASSLSASGGARETQYF,TGTGCCAGCAGTTTGTCGGCTAGCGGGGGGGCCCGGGAGACCCAGTACTTC
NA,NA,TRBV7-9,TRBJ2-2,CASTQNGGLNTGELFF,TGTGCCAGCACCCAAAACGGGGGCCTCAACACCGGGGAGCTGTTTTTT
NA,NA,TRBV29-1,TRBJ1-1,CSAVRGANTEAFF,TGCAGCGCCGTCAGGGGAGCGAACACTGAAGCTTTCTTT
NA,NA,TRBV20-1,TRBJ2-3,CSASWGILGDTQYF,TGCAGTGCTAGCTGGGGGATTTTAGGGGATACGCAGTATTTT
NA,NA,TRBV10-3,TRBJ2-7,CAISDPRYEQYF,TGTGCCATCAGTGACCCCCGCTACGAGCAGTACTTC
NA,NA,TRBV2,TRBJ2-7,CASSEARQSSYEQYF,TGTGCCAGCAGTGAAGCGCGGCAGAGCTCCTACGAGCAGTACTTC